The rows below give T cell receptor beta chains drawn from one sample of a study of post-analysis software for immune sequencing data. Via MiXCR, TCRdb re-called the PCR reads, giving one row per CDR3 protein. The sample carries more than 450,000 distinct CDR3 sequences, around 47% recorded once. Source material: blood. The receptors stem from a girl aged 10-17 years with multiple sclerosis. Each CDR3 is given with its conserved first and last residue. D genes are given only for firm matches. Size is stated for part of the rows, as once, few or many counts, or as a class when the clone is expanded.

TRBJ2-1,-,TRBV12-3/TRBV12-4,-,CASSPPDWTYNEQFF,TGTGCCAGCAGTCCTCCGGACTGGACTTACAATGAGCAGTTCTTC
TRBJ2-1,-,TRBV7-8,TRBD2,CASSSSPLAGVSDEQFF,TGTGCCAGCAGCTCAAGTCCCCTAGCGGGAGTCTCGGATGAGCAGTTCTTC
TRBJ2-1,once,TRBV9,-,CASSARTGGEQFF,TGTGCCAGCAGCGCTCGGACGGGCGGTGAGCAGTTCTTC
TRBJ2-1,-,TRBV20-1,TRBD2,CSAQYSGGMPYNEQFF,TGCAGTGCTCAATATAGCGGGGGGATGCCCTACAATGAGCAGTTCTTC
TRBJ1-1,-,TRBV20-1,TRBD1,CSAHQPGQGPKTEAFF,TGCAGTGCCCACCAGCCGGGACAGGGTCCTAAAACTGAAGCTTTCTTT
TRBJ1-1,-,TRBV7-3,-,CASSPNLLDPRGTEAFF,TGTGCCAGCAGCCCAAACCTGTTAGACCCAAGGGGCACTGAAGCTTTCTTT
TRBJ2-1,-,TRBV30,-,CAWSVTPVGAGGQFF,TGTGCCTGGAGTGTAACCCCCGTTGGAGCGGGTGGGCAGTTCTTC
TRBJ1-2,few,TRBV4-1,-,CASSQSNAENYGYTF,TGCGCCAGCAGCCAAAGTAACGCAGAAAACTATGGCTACACCTTC
TRBJ1-1,few,TRBV29-1,-,CSVRGGSSNTEAFF,TGCAGCGTGAGGGGGGGCTCCTCGAACACTGAAGCTTTCTTT
TRBJ2-1,many,TRBV10-3,TRBD2,CAISDGLAGGDNEQFF,TGTGCCATCAGTGACGGGCTAGCGGGAGGCGACAATGAGCAGTTCTTC
TRBJ2-4,-,TRBV20-1,TRBD1,CSARDRDNLAKNIQYF,TGCAGTGCTAGGGACAGGGACAACTTAGCCAAAAACATTCAGTACTTC
TRBJ2-3,-,TRBV21-1,-,CVTYPRVAGYTDTQYF,TGTGTCACTTACCCGAGAGTAGCGGGCTACACAGATACGCAGTATTTT
TRBJ2-5,-,TRBV10-3,TRBD2,CAISARGLAGMETQYF,TGTGCCATCAGTGCGAGGGGACTAGCGGGTATGGAGACCCAGTACTTC
TRBJ1-2,-,TRBV28,TRBD1,CASQGGSSGFYGYTF,TGTGCCAGCCAGGGGGGAAGCAGCGGGTTCTATGGCTACACCTTC
TRBJ2-3,-,TRBV20-1,TRBD1,CSAGDRSTDTQYF,TGCAGTGCTGGGGACAGGAGCACAGATACGCAGTATTTT
TRBJ1-5,few,TRBV18,-,CASSPRRGNQPQHF,TGTGCCAGCTCACCACGGCGGGGGAATCAGCCCCAGCATTTT
TRBJ1-4,few,TRBV5-1,TRBD1,CASSRDRLQQEEKLFF,TGCGCCAGCAGCCGGGACAGACTACAGCAGGAGGAAAAACTGTTTTTT
TRBJ2-7,-,TRBV7-9,TRBD1,CASSLGQGAREYEQYF,TGTGCCAGCAGCCTCGGACAGGGGGCGCGGGAATACGAGCAGTACTTC
TRBJ2-3,-,TRBV29-1,-,CSITGTILTDTQYF,TGCAGCATTACAGGGACAATCCTCACAGATACGCAGTATTTT
TRBJ2-7,-,TRBV29-1,-,CSVVLTGGASYEQYF,TGCAGCGTTGTCCTCACTGGCGGGGCATCCTACGAGCAGTACTTC
TRBJ1-1,few,TRBV6-5,-,CASSSREGTEAFF,TGTGCCAGCTCCTCAAGGGAGGGAACTGAAGCTTTCTTT
TRBJ1-2,few,TRBV29-1,TRBD1,CSVSGQGRFGYTF,TGCAGCGTCTCGGGACAGGGGAGGTTTGGCTACACCTTC
TRBJ2-1,-,TRBV29-1,-,CSVEKGGQKSKGDYNEQFF,TGCAGCGTTGAAAAGGGAGGACAGAAGAGTAAGGGGGATTACAATGAGCAGTTCTTC
TRBJ2-5,-,TRBV10-3,TRBD2,CAISDQAGGPLEQYF,TGTGCCATCAGTGATCAGGCGGGGGGGCCACTAGAGCAGTACTTC
TRBJ2-6,-,TRBV6-5,-,CASSYAETGSGANVLTF,TGTGCCAGCAGTTACGCCGAGACAGGAAGTGGGGCCAACGTCCTGACTTTC
TRBJ1-5,-,TRBV10-3,-,CAISEANDQPQHF,TGTGCCATCAGTGAGGCCAATGATCAGCCCCAGCATTTT
TRBJ2-1,-,TRBV5-1,-,CASSIEVGIGGSNEQFF,TGCGCCAGCAGCATTGAGGTGGGAATCGGGGGTAGCAATGAGCAGTTCTTC
TRBJ1-2,-,TRBV27,-,CASSLSDRLGSRGYTF,TGTGCCAGCAGTTTATCTGACAGATTAGGTTCTCGCGGCTACACCTTC
TRBJ2-5,-,TRBV25-1,-,CASSDSGGPRSETQYF,TGTGCCAGCAGTGATTCTGGGGGGCCGAGGTCGGAGACCCAGTACTTC
TRBJ2-7,-,TRBV5-1,-,CASTPPGDYEQYF,TGCGCCAGCACGCCACCCGGGGACTACGAGCAGTACTTC
TRBJ1-6,-,TRBV28,-,CASSPREWNSPLHF,TGTGCCAGCAGTCCGAGGGAGTGGAATTCACCCCTCCACTTT
TRBJ1-4,-,TRBV4-2,-,CASSQEGAGEEKLFF,TGTGCCAGCAGCCAAGAGGGGGCAGGGGAGGAAAAACTGTTTTTT
TRBJ2-7,-,TRBV5-6,-,CASSFIGGYEQYF,TGTGCCAGCAGCTTTATAGGGGGCTACGAGCAGTACTTC
TRBJ2-7,-,TRBV27,TRBD2,CAITGTSGGSTYEQYF,TGTGCCATCACCGGGACTAGCGGGGGGTCAACCTACGAGCAGTACTTC
TRBJ1-1,-,TRBV10-3,TRBD1,CAITRDREGMNTEAFF,TGTGCCATCACCCGGGACAGGGAAGGGATGAACACTGAAGCTTTCTTT
TRBJ1-6,-,TRBV10-2,-,CASSYSGESPLHF,TGCGCCAGCAGCTACTCGGGTGAATCACCCCTCCACTTT
TRBJ1-2,-,TRBV7-9,-,CASSPLNPAYYGYTF,TGTGCCAGCAGCCCTCTCAACCCGGCTTACTATGGCTACACCTTC
TRBJ2-3,many,TRBV7-2,TRBD1,CASSHRGRSTDTQYF,TGTGCCAGCAGCCACAGGGGGCGGAGCACAGATACGCAGTATTTT
TRBJ2-5,-,TRBV20-1,TRBD2,CSARRGGVETQYF,TGCAGTGCTAGACGGGGGGGCGTGGAGACCCAGTACTTC
TRBJ2-7,-,TRBV7-9,-,CASIPRGSRDYEQYF,TGTGCCAGCATCCCAAGGGGGTCGCGGGACTACGAGCAGTACTTC
TRBJ2-7,-,TRBV29-1,-,CSVGVGRHEQYF,TGCAGCGTTGGGGTCGGTCGGCACGAGCAGTACTTC
TRBJ2-7,-,TRBV6-5,-,CASSPGLLRGYEQYF,TGTGCCAGCAGTCCTGGACTTCTAAGAGGCTACGAGCAGTACTTC
TRBJ2-3,-,TRBV18,-,CASSPGIRTDTQYF,TGTGCCAGCTCACCAGGAATCCGCACAGATACGCAGTATTTT
TRBJ1-1,-,TRBV12-3/TRBV12-4,TRBD1,CASSLLEGAGAFF,TGTGCCAGCAGTTTGCTCGAGGGGGCGGGGGCTTTCTTT
TRBJ2-7,-,TRBV12-3/TRBV12-4,TRBD1,CASRPSDRGYEQYF,TGTGCCAGCAGACCTTCGGACAGGGGCTACGAGCAGTACTTC
TRBJ2-7,-,TRBV12-3/TRBV12-4,-,CASSLGRSYYEQYF,TGTGCCAGCAGTTTGGGTAGGTCTTACTACGAGCAGTACTTC
TRBJ2-1,few,TRBV7-2,TRBD2,CASSPDSSGRGNEQFF,TGTGCCAGCAGCCCGGATAGTAGCGGGAGAGGCAATGAGCAGTTCTTC
TRBJ1-5,-,TRBV4-1,-,CASSQDIKAGNQPQQF,TGCGCCAGCAGCCAAGATATTAAGGCAGGGAATCAGCCCCAGCAGTTT
TRBJ2-1,-,TRBV7-2,TRBD2,CASSPRLAGPDNEQFF,TGTGCCAGCAGCCCGCGACTAGCGGGACCCGACAATGAGCAGTTCTTC
TRBJ2-1,-,TRBV4-1,-,CASSQVRPLLDEQFF,TGCGCCAGCAGCCAGGTCCGGCCGCTTCTCGATGAGCAGTTCTTC
TRBJ2-5,-,TRBV7-9,-,CASSFLATGREQYF,TGTGCCAGCAGCTTCCTCGCGACAGGACGTGAGCAGTACTTC
TRBJ2-7,few,TRBV7-2,-,CASSLGPSRVGEQYF,TGTGCCAGCAGCTTAGGTCCTTCTCGTGTCGGCGAGCAGTACTTC
TRBJ2-7,-,TRBV27,-,CASSFRGGYEQYF,TGTGCCAGCAGTTTCAGGGGGGGCTACGAGCAGTACTTC
TRBJ2-3,-,TRBV12-3/TRBV12-4,TRBD2,CASSRGTSGRKGADTQYF,TGTGCCAGCAGCCGGGGGACTAGTGGGAGGAAGGGGGCAGATACGCAGTATTTT
TRBJ2-1,-,TRBV5-1,-,CASSFMVAENNEQFF,TGCGCCAGCAGCTTCATGGTAGCGGAGAACAATGAGCAGTTCTTC
TRBJ1-2,-,TRBV12-3/TRBV12-4,TRBD1,CASTGTAYGYTF,TGTGCCAGCACCGGGACAGCCTATGGCTACACCTTC